This is a list of T cell receptor beta chains from one sample in a study of OX40 agonist ivuxolimab in advanced cancers. Generated by immunoSEQ multiplex PCR, the TCRdb table keeps only in-frame clones and is missing some. The sample shows some 50,000 clones, under 90% of them seen only once. The specimen comprised CD4+ or CD8+ T cells sorted from blood, sampled in a trial of the OX40 agonist ivuxolimab. Receptor source: an adult with an advanced solid tumor such as melanoma, head and neck, liver or kidney cancer. CDR3s include the opening cysteine and the closing phenylalanine or tryptophan. D genes are given only for firm matches. Rows give clone size only sometimes, using once, few, many, or a class for an expanded clone.

j_call d_call clone_size v_call cdr3_aa cdr3_nt
TRBJ2-1 TRBD2 - TRBV6-4 CASNPTSGYDNEQFF TGTGCCAGCAACCCAACTAGCGGGTACGACAATGAGCAGTTCTTC
TRBJ2-5 TRBD1 once TRBV5-1 CASMRDRTQETQYF TGCGCCAGCATGCGGGACAGGACACAAGAGACCCAGTACTTC
TRBJ1-5 - - TRBV6-6 CASSLQGNQPQHF TGTGCCAGCAGTTTACAAGGCAATCAGCCCCAGCATTTT
TRBJ2-5 TRBD1 once TRBV28 CASSLRGRETQYF TGTGCCAGCAGCCTCAGGGGGCGGGAGACCCAGTACTTC
TRBJ1-5 TRBD1 - TRBV2 CASSRDRGDQPQHF TGTGCCAGCAGTCGGGACAGGGGAGACCAGCCCCAGCATTTT
TRBJ2-1 - - TRBV5-4 CASSFPGVDNEQFF TGTGCCAGCAGCTTCCCGGGCGTGGACAATGAGCAGTTCTTC
TRBJ2-5 TRBD2 - TRBV7-9 CASSFTAGGRETQYF TGTGCCAGCAGCTTCACAGCGGGAGGGAGAGAGACCCAGTACTTC
TRBJ1-2 - - TRBV25-1 CASSESGRIGYTF TGTGCCAGCAGTGAATCTGGCAGAATCGGCTACACCTTC
TRBJ1-2 - - TRBV19 CASIGGNYGYTF TGTGCCAGTATAGGCGGAAACTATGGCTACACCTTC
TRBJ2-2 - once TRBV2 CASRAVSTGELFF TGTGCCAGCAGAGCAGTCAGCACCGGGGAGCTGTTTTTT
TRBJ2-1 - - TRBV6-6 CASRAERPPNEQFF TGTGCCAGCAGGGCGGAAAGACCCCCCAATGAGCAGTTCTTC
TRBJ1-4 TRBD1 once TRBV7-7 CASSTTGKNEKLFF TGTGCTAGCAGCACGACAGGGAAGAATGAAAAACTGTTTTTT
TRBJ2-1 - - TRBV5-1 CASSPKAPSSYNEQFF TGCGCCAGCAGCCCGAAGGCACCGAGCTCCTACAATGAGCAGTTCTTC
TRBJ2-7 TRBD1 - TRBV5-4 CASSLQGAHYEQYF TGTGCCAGCAGCCTTCAGGGGGCGCACTACGAGCAGTACTTC
TRBJ2-3 - - TRBV9 CASSGLVLDTQYF TGTGCCAGCAGCGGACTAGTTCTGGATACGCAGTATTTT
TRBJ2-6 - - TRBV7-3 CASSSPRAGANVLTF TGTGCCAGCAGCTCGCCTAGGGCTGGGGCCAACGTCCTGACTTTC
TRBJ2-7 - - TRBV29-1 CSVEGDGSEQYF TGCAGCGTTGAGGGGGATGGGAGCGAGCAGTACTTC
TRBJ1-6 - - TRBV10-3 CAIRAGAGNSPLHF TGTGCCATCCGGGCCGGGGCAGGGAATTCACCCCTCCACTTT
TRBJ1-2 - - TRBV6-5 CASSYGSGGYGYTF TGTGCCAGCAGTTACGGGTCCGGGGGCTATGGCTACACCTTC
TRBJ1-1 - - TRBV19 CASSMTGDTEVFF TGTGCCAGTAGTATGACAGGCGACACTGAAGTTTTCTTT
TRBJ1-6 - - TRBV2 CASSEARGGWGSPLHF TGTGCCAGCAGTGAAGCGCGAGGGGGTTGGGGTTCACCCCTCCACTTT
TRBJ2-3 TRBD2 - TRBV7-3 CASSFQLAGLGDTQYF TGTGCCAGCAGCTTCCAACTAGCGGGCCTTGGGGATACGCAGTATTTT
TRBJ1-2 TRBD1 - TRBV2 CASRGTVTNYGYTF TGTGCCAGCAGAGGGACAGTTACTAACTATGGCTACACCTTC
TRBJ2-2 TRBD2 once TRBV30 CAWRHSGSPGELFF TGTGCCTGGAGACACAGCGGGAGTCCCGGGGAGCTGTTTTTT
TRBJ2-5 - - TRBV5-1 CASSLVPGSKTQYF TGCGCCAGCAGCTTGGTGCCGGGCTCGAAGACCCAGTACTTC
TRBJ2-5 TRBD1 - TRBV5-1 CASSWDRGKETQYF TGCGCCAGCAGCTGGGACAGGGGAAAAGAGACCCAGTACTTC
TRBJ2-3 - - TRBV2 CASSGGIAVVDTQYF TGTGCCAGCAGTGGAGGAATAGCGGTTGTAGATACGCAGTATTTT
TRBJ2-7 TRBD2 once TRBV6-1 CASSEGYWGGEQYF TGTGCCAGCAGTGAAGGGTACTGGGGGGGCGAGCAGTACTTC
TRBJ1-2 - - TRBV19 CASSIGKGYTF TGTGCCAGTAGTATAGGTAAAGGCTACACCTTC
TRBJ2-2 - - TRBV7-7 CASSLMEPGELFF TGTGCTAGCAGCTTAATGGAACCCGGGGAGCTGTTTTTT
TRBJ2-1 - - TRBV4-1 CASSQDQLGINEQFF TGCGCCAGCAGCCAAGATCAACTAGGGATAAATGAGCAGTTCTTC
TRBJ1-1 - - TRBV18 CASSSTDRLNTEAFF TGTGCCAGCTCCTCTACGGACCGGCTGAACACTGAAGCTTTCTTT
TRBJ2-7 - - TRBV6-5 CASSPAPGAAEQYF TGTGCCAGCAGCCCCGCTCCCGGAGCTGCCGAGCAGTACTTC
TRBJ1-4 TRBD1 - TRBV7-3 CASSSGTGSWATNEKLFF TGTGCCAGCAGCTCGGGGACAGGAAGTTGGGCAACTAATGAAAAACTGTTTTTT
TRBJ2-2 - - TRBV5-1 CASLPSVGANTGELFF TGCGCCAGCCTCCCCTCAGTGGGCGCGAACACCGGGGAGCTGTTTTTT
TRBJ1-6 - few TRBV29-1 CSVAEGVGSPLHF TGCAGCGTTGCCGAGGGAGTAGGTTCACCCCTCCACTTT
TRBJ2-1 TRBD2 - TRBV19 CASSILLAGGGTYNEQFF TGTGCCAGTAGTATCCTGCTAGCGGGGGGGGGCACCTACAATGAGCAGTTCTTC
TRBJ2-3 TRBD1 - TRBV12-5 CASGLAGTGTADTQYF TGTGCTAGTGGTTTGGCCGGGACAGGGACCGCAGATACGCAGTATTTT
TRBJ1-1 TRBD1 - TRBV15 CATSGGTGGNTEAFF TGTGCCACCAGCGGGGGAACAGGGGGGAACACTGAAGCTTTCTTT
TRBJ1-3 - few TRBV7-9 CASSQRQGNTIYF TGTGCCAGCAGCCAGCGGCAAGGAAACACCATATATTTT
TRBJ1-1 - - TRBV2 CASTGGMNTEAFF TGTGCCAGCACCGGGGGAATGAACACTGAAGCTTTCTTT
TRBJ2-5 TRBD2 - TRBV11-2 CASSLQRGVETQYF TGTGCCAGCAGCCTCCAGCGGGGGGTCGAGACCCAGTACTTC
TRBJ2-7 - - TRBV28 CASNTEAETGRYEQYF TGTGCCAGCAACACAGAGGCAGAGACAGGGAGGTACGAGCAGTACTTC
TRBJ2-5 TRBD2 - TRBV5-1 CASSQTSGGGETQYF TGCGCCAGCAGCCAGACTAGCGGGGGAGGAGAGACCCAGTACTTC
TRBJ2-3 TRBD1 - TRBV18 CASSVDRSTDTQYF TGTGCCAGCTCCGTGGACAGGAGCACAGATACGCAGTATTTT